A selection of T cell receptor beta chains follows, all from one sample in a study of T cells after yellow fever vaccination. TCRdb independently ran MiXCR on the 5' RACE reads; one entry per CDR3 protein. The sample has around 530,000 distinct CDR3 sequences, 17% seen once; the top ten hold around a sixth. The material sequenced was PBMCs, taken about 5 days after the first yellow fever vaccination. The receptors come from a young man who received the YFV17D yellow fever vaccine. Both conserved end residues are part of each CDR3. The D gene is left open where the match is weak. Rows may omit the clone size; those that give it use once, few, many or a size class.

d_call j_call clone_size cdr3_length v_call cdr3_aa cdr3_nt
- TRBJ1-5 - 13 TRBV2 CASGYRVGQPQHF TGTGCCAGCGGTTACAGGGTCGGACAGCCCCAGCATTTT
- TRBJ1-5 few 14 TRBV20-1 CSARDPNDNQPQHF TGCAGTGCTAGAGATCCGAATGACAATCAGCCCCAGCATTTT
- TRBJ2-6 many 16 TRBV4-3 CASSQEGSSGANVLTF TGCGCCAGCAGCCAAGAAGGGAGCTCTGGGGCCAACGTCCTGACTTTC
- TRBJ1-1 - 14 TRBV6-2/TRBV6-3 CASWVGGENTEAFF TGTGCCAGCTGGGTGGGCGGAGAGAACACTGAAGCTTTCTTT
- TRBJ1-3 - 14 TRBV18 CASSPRGPGNTIYF TGTGCCAGCTCACCACGAGGGCCCGGAAACACCATATATTTT
TRBD1 TRBJ1-5 - 14 TRBV6-2/TRBV6-3 CASRVGQVYQPQHF TGTGCCAGCAGAGTGGGACAGGTTTATCAGCCCCAGCATTTT
TRBD1 TRBJ1-1 - 13 TRBV29-1 CSVETGVNTEAFF TGCAGCGTGGAAACAGGGGTGAACACTGAAGCTTTCTTT
- TRBJ2-5 few 14 TRBV28 CASSLWGEGETQYF TGTGCCAGCAGTTTATGGGGAGAGGGTGAGACCCAGTACTTC
TRBD2 TRBJ2-3 many 14 TRBV12-3/TRBV12-4 CASSLRRGIDTQYF TGTGCCAGCAGTTTACGGCGGGGGATAGATACGCAGTATTTT
TRBD2 TRBJ2-1 - 15 TRBV19 CASSKTSGVNNEQFF TGTGCCAGTAGTAAAACTAGCGGCGTAAACAATGAGCAGTTCTTC
- TRBJ1-2 many 13 TRBV20-1 CSARAGERPGYTF TGCAGTGCTAGAGCAGGGGAGCGTCCTGGCTACACCTTC
TRBD2 TRBJ2-3 few 16 TRBV4-3 CASSQGLAGDTDTQYF TGCGCCAGCAGCCAGGGACTAGCGGGGGACACAGATACGCAGTATTTT
TRBD1 TRBJ2-5 - 17 TRBV3-1 CASSQVYNSGTDETQYF TGTGCCAGCAGCCAAGTATATAACAGTGGGACAGATGAGACCCAGTACTTC
- TRBJ2-3 - 15 TRBV6-5 CASSYTGATTDTQYF TGTGCCAGCAGTTACACGGGGGCGACCACAGATACGCAGTATTTT
- TRBJ1-2 - 12 TRBV12-3/TRBV12-4 CASSFGTAGYTF TGTGCCAGCAGTTTTGGAACGGCTGGCTACACCTTC
- TRBJ2-3 few 16 TRBV18 CASSRPGGGLTDTQYF TGTGCCAGCTCTAGGCCGGGGGGCGGCCTCACAGATACGCAGTATTTT
- TRBJ2-6 few 16 TRBV29-1 CSVDTGVGSGANVLTF TGCAGCGTTGATACGGGAGTGGGCTCTGGGGCCAACGTCCTGACTTTC
- TRBJ1-5 few 14 TRBV27 CASSPRGGYQPQHF TGTGCCAGCAGTCCCCGGGGAGGGTATCAGCCCCAGCATTTT
- TRBJ1-1 few 11 TRBV20-1 CSAHPYTEAFF TGCAGTGCGCATCCGTACACTGAAGCTTTCTTT
TRBD2 TRBJ2-3 - 14 TRBV20-1 CSETSGGDADTQYF TGCAGTGAGACTAGCGGGGGAGACGCAGATACGCAGTATTTT
- TRBJ2-5 - 15 TRBV3-1 CASSRTQGGEQTQYF TGTGCCAGCAGCCGTACCCAGGGGGGCGAACAGACCCAGTACTTC
TRBD1 TRBJ2-1 - 13 TRBV5-1 CASSWNRGHEQFF TGCGCCAGCAGCTGGAACAGGGGTCATGAGCAGTTCTTC
- TRBJ2-5 few 13 TRBV7-2 CASSQQKQETQYF TGTGCCAGCAGCCAACAAAAACAAGAGACCCAGTACTTC
- TRBJ1-4 once 15 TRBV13 CASSLTILGEEKLFF TGTGCCAGCAGCTTAACGATCCTGGGGGAGGAAAAACTGTTTTTT
- TRBJ2-5 - 14 TRBV7-2 CASSVRGGEETQYF TGTGCCAGCAGCGTTAGGGGGGGGGAAGAGACCCAGTACTTC
TRBD1 TRBJ1-1 - 14 TRBV28 CASSIGQGGAEAFF TGTGCCAGCAGTATCGGACAGGGAGGCGCTGAAGCTTTCTTT
- TRBJ1-5 few 15 TRBV6-1 CASSPLGGDNQPQHF TGTGCCAGCAGTCCCCTGGGAGGGGACAATCAGCCCCAGCATTTT
TRBD1 TRBJ1-1 many 14 TRBV10-3 CAISADRGIAEAFF TGTGCCATCAGCGCCGACAGGGGGATCGCTGAAGCTTTCTTT
TRBD1 TRBJ1-5 - 16 TRBV4-1 CASSALQTGGNQPQHF TGCGCCAGCAGCGCCCTCCAGACAGGGGGAAACCAGCCCCAGCATTTT
- TRBJ2-3 once 13 TRBV12-3/TRBV12-4 CASSFWVTDTQYF TGTGCCAGCAGTTTCTGGGTCACAGATACGCAGTATTTT
TRBD1 TRBJ1-4 - 15 TRBV29-1 CSVEGQGGFGEKLFF TGCAGCGTTGAAGGACAGGGTGGGTTCGGTGAAAAACTGTTTTTT
TRBD1 TRBJ2-1 - 14 TRBV12-3/TRBV12-4 CASNSGTGNSEQFF TGTGCCAGCAATTCCGGGACAGGGAACTCGGAGCAGTTCTTC
TRBD1 TRBJ1-6 - 15 TRBV20-1 CSAIDRGGGSSPLHF TGCAGTGCTATTGACAGGGGCGGCGGTAGTTCACCCCTCCACTTT
- TRBJ2-3 many 12 TRBV6-5 CASSYRGDTQYF TGTGCCAGCAGTTACCGGGGAGATACGCAGTATTTT
- TRBJ2-1 few 14 TRBV12-3/TRBV12-4 CASSLRMLALEQFF TGTGCCAGCAGTTTACGTATGCTAGCTCTCGAGCAGTTCTTC
TRBD1 TRBJ1-5 - 15 TRBV18 CASSPTRTGEQPQHF TGTGCCAGCTCACCGACCCGGACAGGGGAACAGCCCCAGCATTTT
- TRBJ2-1 few 13 TRBV4-1 CASSQVEGREQFF TGCGCCAGCAGCCAAGTTGAGGGGCGTGAGCAGTTCTTC
TRBD1 TRBJ2-5 few 14 TRBV2 CASSERQGMETQYF TGTGCCAGCAGTGAAAGACAGGGTATGGAGACCCAGTACTTC
TRBD1 TRBJ2-5 - 16 TRBV15 CATSRLGQEYQETQYF TGTGCCACCAGCAGATTGGGACAGGAGTACCAAGAGACCCAGTACTTC
TRBD2 TRBJ2-5 many 14 TRBV11-2 CASSLTSGKETQYF TGTGCCAGCAGCTTGACTAGCGGAAAAGAGACCCAGTACTTC
- TRBJ2-2 few 16 TRBV9 CASSPGRDTYTGELFF TGTGCCAGCAGCCCGGGCCGGGACACTTACACCGGGGAGCTGTTTTTT
- TRBJ2-3 few 13 TRBV20-1 CSPIETDTDTQYF TGCAGTCCTATAGAAACCGACACAGATACGCAGTATTTT
- TRBJ1-6 - 15 TRBV20-1 CSARDRGEINSPLHF TGCAGTGCTAGAGATAGGGGGGAAATCAATTCACCCCTCCACTTT
- TRBJ1-2 - 13 TRBV7-9 CASSLAERQGYTF TGTGCCAGCAGCTTAGCGGAAAGACAGGGCTACACCTTC
TRBD1 TRBJ2-2 few 16 TRBV10-3 CAISGDRKANTGELFF TGTGCCATCAGTGGGGACAGAAAAGCGAACACCGGGGAGCTGTTTTTT
- TRBJ1-1 - 18 TRBV28 CASSPPKVGRKINTEAFF TGTGCCAGCAGTCCTCCAAAAGTAGGGAGAAAGATTAACACTGAAGCTTTCTTT
TRBD2 TRBJ2-1 - 16 TRBV29-1 CSVADLAGANYNEQFF TGCAGCGTTGCCGATCTAGCGGGGGCCAACTACAATGAGCAGTTCTTC
- TRBJ1-2 - 14 TRBV6-5 CASSYSQGNYGYTF TGTGCCAGCAGTTACTCTCAGGGCAACTATGGCTACACCTTC
- TRBJ2-6 - 14 TRBV2 CASSVTPGANVLTF TGTGCCAGCAGTGTGACACCCGGGGCCAACGTCCTGACTTTC
- TRBJ2-3 - 14 TRBV20-1 CSARGTRTADTQYF TGCAGTGCTAGAGGGACGAGGACGGCAGATACGCAGTATTTT
- TRBJ1-2 few 15 TRBV6-1 CASSEPTGPNYGYTF TGTGCCAGCAGTGAACCCACGGGACCTAACTATGGCTACACCTTC
- TRBJ2-5 - 12 TRBV5-6 CASTSSWGAQNF TGTGCCAGCACCTCCTCCTGGGGGGCCCAGAACTTC
TRBD2 TRBJ2-7 few 15 TRBV6-5 CASSYHGLAAYEQYF TGTGCCAGCAGTTACCATGGACTAGCGGCCTACGAGCAGTACTTC